This record covers a single T cell receptor beta chain. Its antigen remains unidentified. The primer mix had 60 Vbeta and 13 Jbeta primers. Per the original methods: Among the unique TCR beta chains that a later analysis counted, about 81 million in all, around 11 million were shared. The repertoire was sequenced with immunoSEQ multiplex PCR; TCRdb's copy has only in-frame clones and lacks some. V and J calls and clone size are given by that table; D and trimming were obtained from the DNA. The repertoire holds over 150,000 clones, with around 80% as singletons. These data come from a study of cytomegalovirus exposure and HLA in healthy donors. Broader study findings: Some public TCRs appeared in many individuals, while most sequences were rare. For most subjects, TCR beta sequences were reported to predict HLA-A and HLA-B alleles with accuracy. Later analysis suggested links between common viral pathogens and several top significant clusters.

From germline, CDR1 is SNHLY and CDR2 FYNNEI. The CDR3 consists of 14 residues. Trimming at V came to 7 bases and at J to 4 bases, leaving 6 bases not matched to a gene. The source is a male donor in good health and CMV-seronegative. The sequencing input was PBMCs. The V gene is TRBV2, the J gene TRBJ1-4; 7 bases agree with TRBD1. The CDR3 region has the DNA TGTGCCAGCACCGGTCGGGACAGTAATGAAAAACTGTTTTTT. It is translated as CASTGRDSNEKLFF.